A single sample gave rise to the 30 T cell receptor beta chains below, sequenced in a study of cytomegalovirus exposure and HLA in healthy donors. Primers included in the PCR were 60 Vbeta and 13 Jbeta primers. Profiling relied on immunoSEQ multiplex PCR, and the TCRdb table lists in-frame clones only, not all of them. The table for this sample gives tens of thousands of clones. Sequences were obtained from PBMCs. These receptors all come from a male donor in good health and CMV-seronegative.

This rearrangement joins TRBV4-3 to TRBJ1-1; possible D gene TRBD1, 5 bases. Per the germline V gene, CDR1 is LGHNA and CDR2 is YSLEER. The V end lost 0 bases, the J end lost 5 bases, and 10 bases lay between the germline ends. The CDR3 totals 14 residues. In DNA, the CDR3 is TGCGCCAGCAGCCAAGATAGGGGAGGGACTGAAGCTTTCTTT. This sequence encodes CASSQDRGGTEAFF.

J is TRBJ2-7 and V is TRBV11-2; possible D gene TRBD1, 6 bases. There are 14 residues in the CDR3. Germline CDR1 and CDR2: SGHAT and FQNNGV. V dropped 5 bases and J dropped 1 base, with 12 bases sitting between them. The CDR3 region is CASSPPGQSYEQYF. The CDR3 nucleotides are TGTGCCAGCAGCCCTCCGGGACAATCCTACGAGCAGTACTTC.

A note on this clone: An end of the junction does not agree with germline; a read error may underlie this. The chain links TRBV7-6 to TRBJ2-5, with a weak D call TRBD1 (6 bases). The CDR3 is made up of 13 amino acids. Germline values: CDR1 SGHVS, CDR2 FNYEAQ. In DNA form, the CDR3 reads TGTGCCAGCAGCTCTGGACAGCAAGAGAACCAGTACTTC. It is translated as CASSSGQQENQYF. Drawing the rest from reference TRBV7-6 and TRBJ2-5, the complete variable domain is GAGVSQSPRYKVTKRGQDVALRCDPISGHVSLYWYRQALGQGPEFLTYFNYEAQQDKSGLPNDRFSAERPEGSISTLTIQRTEQRDSAMYRCASSSGQQENQYFGPGTRLLVL.

This CDR3 is CASTDRGNQPQHF. Here the CDR3 DNA reads TGTGCCAGTACGGACAGGGGCAATCAGCCCCAGCATTTT. The V and J genes are TRBV19 and TRBJ1-5, with TRBD1 identical over 8 bases. After removal of 7 bases from V and 2 bases from J, the junction contained 1 base not matched to a gene. This CDR3 has 13 residues. The germline V gene has CDR1 LNHDA and CDR2 SQIVND (reference sequence).

The CDR3 bases are TGTGCCAGCAGTTCCCCCGGGACAGGGAAAAATTCACCCCTCCACTTT. As protein: CASSSPGTGKNSPLHF. The rearrangement uses TRBV28 and TRBJ1-6, with 9 bases identical to TRBD1. Germline CDR1 MDHEN, CDR2 SYDVKM. With V trimmed by 4 bases and J by 7 bases, 8 bases remained unmatched. CDR3 size: 16 residues.

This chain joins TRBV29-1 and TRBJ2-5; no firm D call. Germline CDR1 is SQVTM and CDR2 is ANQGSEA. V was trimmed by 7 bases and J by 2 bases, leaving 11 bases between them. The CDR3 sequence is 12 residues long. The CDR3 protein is CSGAITQETQYF. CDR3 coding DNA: TGCAGCGGGGCCATTACTCAAGAGACCCAGTACTTC. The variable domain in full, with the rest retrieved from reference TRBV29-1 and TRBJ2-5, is SAVISQKPSRDICQRGTSLTIQCQVDSQVTMMFWYRQQPGQSLTLIATANQGSEATYESGFVIDKFPISRPNLTFSTLTVSNMSPEDSSIYLCSGAITQETQYFGPGTRLLVL.

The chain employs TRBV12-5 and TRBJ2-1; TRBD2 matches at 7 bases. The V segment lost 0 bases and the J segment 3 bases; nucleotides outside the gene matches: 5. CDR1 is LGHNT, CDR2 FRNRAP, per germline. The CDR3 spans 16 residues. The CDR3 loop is CASGLVLGGGYNEQFF. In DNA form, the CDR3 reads TGTGCTAGTGGTTTGGTATTAGGCGGGGGCTACAATGAGCAGTTCTTC.

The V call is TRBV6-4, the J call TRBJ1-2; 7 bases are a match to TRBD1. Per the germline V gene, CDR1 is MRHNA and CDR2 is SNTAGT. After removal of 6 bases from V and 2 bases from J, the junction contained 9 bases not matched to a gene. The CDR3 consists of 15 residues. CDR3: CASRRDSTTNYGYTF. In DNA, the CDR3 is TGTGCCAGCAGGAGGGACAGCACAACCAACTATGGCTACACCTTC.

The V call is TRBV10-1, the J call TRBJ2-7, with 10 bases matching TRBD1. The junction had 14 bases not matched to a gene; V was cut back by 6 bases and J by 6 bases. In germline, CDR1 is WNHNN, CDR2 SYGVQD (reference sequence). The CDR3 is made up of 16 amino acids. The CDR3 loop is CASRAIQTGGEPEQYF. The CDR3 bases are TGCGCCAGCAGGGCTATCCAGACAGGGGGCGAGCCCGAGCAGTACTTC.

The CDR3 protein is CASSQDRAGGKETQYF. CDR3 DNA sequence: TGTGCCAGCAGCCAAGATAGGGCAGGGGGGAAAGAGACCCAGTACTTC. This rearrangement joins TRBV4-2 to TRBJ2-5, with D possibly TRBD1 on 7 matching bases. Germline V gives CDR1 LGHNA, CDR2 YNFKEQ. The CDR3 sequence is 16 residues long. Trimming stripped 0 bases from V and 3 bases from J, with 14 bases between.

CDR3 nucleotides: TGTGCCAGCTCACAGGCTAACTATGGCTACACCTTC. Protein sequence: CASSQANYGYTF. The rearrangement joins TRBV6-5 to TRBJ1-2; D might be TRBD1 (5 bases). V was clipped by 8 bases and J by 0 bases, with 7 bases between them. The V gene's germline CDR1 is MNHEY and CDR2 SVGAGI. The CDR3 runs to 12 residues.

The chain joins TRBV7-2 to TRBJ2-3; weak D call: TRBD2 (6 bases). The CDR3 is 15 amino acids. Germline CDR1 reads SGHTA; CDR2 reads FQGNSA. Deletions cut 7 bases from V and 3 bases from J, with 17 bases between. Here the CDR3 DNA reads TGTGCCAGCAACCGCGGGGTCGGATCGACAGATACGCAGTATTTT. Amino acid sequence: CASNRGVGSTDTQYF.

In DNA, the CDR3 is TGTGCCAGCATCCCCCTGGGCCGTATCGAAGAGACCCAGTACTTC. Its translation: CASIPLGRIEETQYF. The J gene is TRBJ2-5, the V gene TRBV28; no definite D call. V lost 7 bases to trimming and J lost 3 bases, with 18 bases between them. The CDR3 sequence is 15 residues long. CDR1 is MDHEN, CDR2 SYDVKM, per germline. The whole variable domain, filled in from reference TRBV28 and TRBJ2-5, reads DVKVTQSSRYLVKRTGEKVFLECVQDMDHENMFWYRQDPGLGLRLIYFSYDVKMKEKGDIPEGYSVSREKKERFSLILESASTNQTSMYLCASIPLGRIEETQYFGPGTRLLVL.

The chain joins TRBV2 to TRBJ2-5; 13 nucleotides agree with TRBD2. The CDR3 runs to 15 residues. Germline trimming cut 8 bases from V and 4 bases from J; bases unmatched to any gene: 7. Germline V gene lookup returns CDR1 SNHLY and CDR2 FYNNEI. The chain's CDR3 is CASGGLAGVSETQYF. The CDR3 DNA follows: TGTGCCAGCGGTGGACTAGCGGGAGTATCAGAGACCCAGTACTTC.

The CDR3 loop is CSLPLAEPAGAQYF. CDR3 bases: TGCAGCTTACCACTAGCGGAGCCCGCAGGGGCCCAGTACTTC. The genes are TRBV29-1 and TRBJ2-5; 8 bases match TRBD2. Germline V lookup: CDR1 SQVTM, CDR2 ANQGSEA. This CDR3 contains 14 residues. Trimming removed 8 bases from V and 9 bases from J; junction bases left unmatched: 17.

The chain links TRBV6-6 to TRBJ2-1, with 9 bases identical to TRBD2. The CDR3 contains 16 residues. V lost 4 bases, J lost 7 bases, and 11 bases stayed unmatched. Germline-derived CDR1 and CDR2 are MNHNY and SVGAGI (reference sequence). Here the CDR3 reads CASSSPGAGGRNEQFF. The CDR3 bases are TGTGCCAGCAGTTCTCCCGGGGCGGGAGGGCGGAATGAGCAGTTCTTC.

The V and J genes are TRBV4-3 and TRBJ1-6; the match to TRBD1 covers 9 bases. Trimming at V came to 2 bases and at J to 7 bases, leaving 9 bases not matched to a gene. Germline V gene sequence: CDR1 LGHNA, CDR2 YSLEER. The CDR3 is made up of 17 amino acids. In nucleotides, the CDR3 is TGCGCCAGCAGCCAAAGGCGACCGGGGACAGGGAATTCACCCCTCCACTTT. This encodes CASSQRRPGTGNSPLHF.

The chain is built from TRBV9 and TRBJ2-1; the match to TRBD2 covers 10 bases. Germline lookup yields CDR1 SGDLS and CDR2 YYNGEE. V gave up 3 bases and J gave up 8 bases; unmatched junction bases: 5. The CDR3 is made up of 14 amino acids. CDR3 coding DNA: TGTGCCAGCAGCGAACGGACTAGCGGCGATGAGCAGTTCTTC. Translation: CASSERTSGDEQFF.

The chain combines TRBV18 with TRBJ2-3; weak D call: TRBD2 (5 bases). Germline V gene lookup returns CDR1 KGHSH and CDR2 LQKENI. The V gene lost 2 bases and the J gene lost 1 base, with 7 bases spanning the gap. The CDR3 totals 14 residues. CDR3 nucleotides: TGTGCCAGCTCACCAACTAGTCGCACAGATACGCAGTATTTT. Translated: CASSPTSRTDTQYF.

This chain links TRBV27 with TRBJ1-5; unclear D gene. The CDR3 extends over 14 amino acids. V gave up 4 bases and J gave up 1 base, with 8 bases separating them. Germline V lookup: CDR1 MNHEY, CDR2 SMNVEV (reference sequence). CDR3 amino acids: CASSSRESNQPQHF. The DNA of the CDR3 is TGTGCCAGCAGTTCCCGGGAAAGCAATCAGCCCCAGCATTTT.

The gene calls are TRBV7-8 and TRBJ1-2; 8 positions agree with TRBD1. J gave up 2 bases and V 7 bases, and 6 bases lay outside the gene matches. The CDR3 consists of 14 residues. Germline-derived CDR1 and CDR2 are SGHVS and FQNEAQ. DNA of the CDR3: TGTGCCAGCACCGCGACAGGGGAGAACTATGGCTACACCTTC. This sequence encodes CASTATGENYGYTF.

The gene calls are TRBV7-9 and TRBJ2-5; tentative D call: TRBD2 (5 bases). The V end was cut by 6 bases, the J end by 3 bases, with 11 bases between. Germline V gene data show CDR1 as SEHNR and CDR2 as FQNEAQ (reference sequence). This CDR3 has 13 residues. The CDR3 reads CASSSRGEETQYF. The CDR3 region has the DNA TGTGCCAGCAGTTCCCGGGGTGAAGAGACCCAGTACTTC.

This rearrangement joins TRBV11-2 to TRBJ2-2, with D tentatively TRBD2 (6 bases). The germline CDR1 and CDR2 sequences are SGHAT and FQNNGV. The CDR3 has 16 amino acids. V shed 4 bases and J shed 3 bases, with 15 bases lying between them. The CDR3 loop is CASSYRTGDYTGELFF. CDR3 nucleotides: TGTGCCAGCAGCTACCGGACGGGGGACTACACCGGGGAGCTGTTTTTT.

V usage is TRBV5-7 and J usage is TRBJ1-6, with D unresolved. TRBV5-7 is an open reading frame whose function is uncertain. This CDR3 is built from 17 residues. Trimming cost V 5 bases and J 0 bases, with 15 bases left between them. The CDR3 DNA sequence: TGTGCCAGCAGGTGGTGTCATCTCAGCTCCTATAATTCACCCCTCCACTTT. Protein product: CASRWCHLSSYNSPLHF.

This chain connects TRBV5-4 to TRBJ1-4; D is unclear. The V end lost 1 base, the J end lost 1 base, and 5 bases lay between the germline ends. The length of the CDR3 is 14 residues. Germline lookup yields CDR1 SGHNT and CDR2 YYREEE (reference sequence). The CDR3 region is CASSLRGTNEKLFF. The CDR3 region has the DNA TGTGCCAGCAGCTTGCGAGGAACTAATGAAAAACTGTTTTTT.

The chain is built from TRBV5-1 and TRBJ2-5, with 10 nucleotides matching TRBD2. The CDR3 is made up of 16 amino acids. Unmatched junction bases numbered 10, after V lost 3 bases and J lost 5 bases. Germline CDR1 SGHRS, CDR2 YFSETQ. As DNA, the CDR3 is TGCGCCAGCAGCTCCCTCGGGACTAGCGTACGGGAGACCCAGTACTTC. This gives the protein CASSSLGTSVRETQYF.

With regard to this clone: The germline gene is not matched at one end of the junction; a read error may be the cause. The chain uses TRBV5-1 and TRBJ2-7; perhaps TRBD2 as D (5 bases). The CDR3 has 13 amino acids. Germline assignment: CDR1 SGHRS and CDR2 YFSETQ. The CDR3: CDSSLLGSYEQSF. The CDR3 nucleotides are TGCGACAGCAGCTTGCTGGGGAGCTACGAGCAGTCCTTC.

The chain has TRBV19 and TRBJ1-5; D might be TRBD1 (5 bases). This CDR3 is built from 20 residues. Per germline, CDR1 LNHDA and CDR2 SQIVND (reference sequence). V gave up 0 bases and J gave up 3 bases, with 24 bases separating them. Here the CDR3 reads CASSIDGQSPLRSFNQPQHF. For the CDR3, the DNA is TGTGCCAGTAGTATAGATGGACAATCCCCCCTTCGATCCTTCAATCAGCCCCAGCATTTT.

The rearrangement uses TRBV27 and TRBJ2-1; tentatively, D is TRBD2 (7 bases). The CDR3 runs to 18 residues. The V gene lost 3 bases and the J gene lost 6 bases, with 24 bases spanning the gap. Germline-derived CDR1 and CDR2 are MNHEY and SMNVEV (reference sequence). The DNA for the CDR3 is TGTGCCAGCAGTTTTGATCCGAGGGGGGGCCAACGGAGCAATGAGCAGTTCTTC. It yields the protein CASSFDPRGGQRSNEQFF.

CDR3 sequence reads: CASSFSGSDNEQFF. The CDR3 coding sequence is TGCGCCAGCAGCTTCAGCGGGAGTGACAATGAGCAGTTCTTC. The J gene is TRBJ2-1, the V gene TRBV5-1, with 8 bases lining up with TRBD2. Trimming took 2 bases from V and 5 from J; bases not matched to a gene: 3. The CDR3 has 14 amino acids. Germline assignment: CDR1 SGHRS and CDR2 YFSETQ.